The rows below give T cell receptor beta chains drawn from one sample of a study of T cell responses to AZD1222 COVID-19 vaccine. Measured with immunoSEQ multiplex PCR; TCRdb has only the in-frame clones, and not every one. The table shows 90,000 to 140,000 clones, with around nine tenths occurring only once. This sample comprised peripheral blood, obtained on day 0 of AZD1222 vaccination. The receptor source for this set is an adult in good health. The CDR3 runs from the conserved cysteine through the conserved F or W. The order of the fields is clone size, V gene, D gene, J gene, CDR3 DNA, CDR3 protein. The D gene is left open where the match is weak. Part of the rows lack a size; the others show once, few, many or a class for expanded clones.

few	TRBV5-4	TRBD2	TRBJ2-5	TGTGCCAGCAGCTTGGATGGGACTAGCCAAGAGACCCAGTACTTC	CASSLDGTSQETQYF
-	TRBV6-1	-	TRBJ2-1	TGTGCCAGCAGTGATTCTCCCCAGGGCGATGAGCAGTTCTTC	CASSDSPQGDEQFF
-	TRBV20-1	TRBD1	TRBJ1-1	TGCAGTGCTAGTGCCGTGGACAGGTACACTGAAGCTTTCTTT	CSASAVDRYTEAFF
-	TRBV7-3	-	TRBJ1-2	TGTGCCAGCAGGTTGGGACCTAGCTATGGCTACACCTTC	CASRLGPSYGYTF
-	TRBV5-8	-	TRBJ1-5	TGTGCCAGCAGCTTGGAACAAGGGGAGGGGCCCCAGCATTTT	CASSLEQGEGPQHF
-	TRBV6-5	-	TRBJ2-7	TGTGCCAGCAGTCACCAGCTGACGGACTCCTACGAGCAGTACTTC	CASSHQLTDSYEQYF
-	TRBV18	TRBD1	TRBJ1-1	TGTGCCAGCCGTGGACAGGGGGGCACTGAAGCTTTCTTT	CASRGQGGTEAFF
-	TRBV2	-	TRBJ2-2	TGTGCCAGCATAAGGGGGGCTTACACCGGGGAGCTGTTTTTT	CASIRGAYTGELFF
-	TRBV15	TRBD2	TRBJ2-7	TGTGCCACCAGCTCACGGACTAGCGGGAAGCACGAGCAGTACTTC	CATSSRTSGKHEQYF
-	TRBV7-2	TRBD1	TRBJ2-3	TGTGCCAGCAGTAGACAGGGGGCGCGAGGCACAGATACGCAGTATTTT	CASSRQGARGTDTQYF
-	TRBV5-8	-	TRBJ1-4	TGTGCCAGCAGCTTGATGGGAAATCATAATGAAAAACTGTTTTTT	CASSLMGNHNEKLFF
-	TRBV5-4	-	TRBJ1-4	TGTGCCAGCAGCTTGGGTGGGGGCGGTGGAGAAAAACTGTTTTTT	CASSLGGGGGEKLFF
-	TRBV19	-	TRBJ1-1	TGTGCCAGTGGCGACCGACCATACACTGAAGCTTTCTTT	CASGDRPYTEAFF
-	TRBV28	TRBD1	TRBJ2-7	TGTGCCAGCAGCCTCACAGGGGACGAGCAGTACTTC	CASSLTGDEQYF
-	TRBV21-1	-	TRBJ2-7	TGTGCCAGCGCCAGACGGACTAGCGGCTACGAGCAGTACTTC	CASARRTSGYEQYF
-	TRBV5-1	TRBD2	TRBJ2-5	TGCGCCAGCAGCCCCGGGACTACTTACCCCCCGGGGACCCAGTACTTC	CASSPGTTYPPGTQYF
-	TRBV18	TRBD2	TRBJ2-1	TGTGCCAGCTCACCGGGGCTAGCGGGAGCTGGAGATGAGCAGTTCTTC	CASSPGLAGAGDEQFF
-	TRBV5-4	-	TRBJ1-1	TGTGCCAGCAGCCCCCCCACTTTCTTT	CASSPPTFF
once	TRBV6-5	TRBD2	TRBJ2-1	TGTGCCAGCAGTACCGCCGGCGGGAGGTACAATGAGCAGTTCTTC	CASSTAGGRYNEQFF
-	TRBV11-3	-	TRBJ2-3	TGTGCCAGCAGCGCCCGTACTGGCACAGATACGCAGTATTTT	CASSARTGTDTQYF
-	TRBV27	-	TRBJ2-5	TGTGCCAGCAGGACCTTCGGACAGAACCAAGAGACCCAGTACTTC	CASRTFGQNQETQYF
-	TRBV7-9	TRBD2	TRBJ2-1	TGTGCCAGCAGCTTAGCGATTGGGGAGGGCTCCTACAATGAGCAGTTCTTC	CASSLAIGEGSYNEQFF
-	TRBV2	-	TRBJ1-3	TGTGCCAGCAGTGAACTCGCCGGCGTGCACACCATATATTTT	CASSELAGVHTIYF
-	TRBV19	TRBD1	TRBJ1-3	TGTGCCAGTAGCCGCAGGGGGCCTGGAAACACCATATATTTT	CASSRRGPGNTIYF
-	TRBV29-1	-	TRBJ2-5	TGCAGCGTTGAGGAGGGGTCGGAGACCCAGTACTTC	CSVEEGSETQYF
large	TRBV4-3	-	TRBJ1-5	TGCGCCAGCAGCCAAGATCTTTCGGGGAATGATAATCTCTATAGCAATCAGCCCCAGCATTTT	CASSQDLSGNDNLYSNQPQHF
few	TRBV7-9	TRBD1	TRBJ1-1	TGTGCCAGCAGCGACGGACAGGGGATGGCAGCTTTCTTT	CASSDGQGMAAFF
-	TRBV7-3	-	TRBJ2-1	TGTGCCAGCAGCTCCAGACCGTTTGAGGGTCAGTTCTTC	CASSSRPFEGQFF
-	TRBV18	-	TRBJ2-7	TGTGCCAGCTCACCAGCCCGGGGGTCGGGGATTTACGAGCAGTACTTC	CASSPARGSGIYEQYF
-	TRBV6-5	-	TRBJ2-7	TGTGCCAGCAGTTACTCGGAACGGATCTACGAGCAGTACTTC	CASSYSERIYEQYF
-	TRBV24-1	TRBD2	TRBJ2-3	TGTGCCACCAGTGATCGTCTAGCGGGAGGATTATCAGATACGCAGTATTTT	CATSDRLAGGLSDTQYF
-	TRBV19	-	TRBJ1-1	TGTGCCACCCAGCCCACTCCGAACACTGAAGCTTTCTTT	CATQPTPNTEAFF
-	TRBV15	-	TRBJ1-5	TGTGCCACCAGCCTCGTGGATCAGCCCCAGCATTTT	CATSLVDQPQHF
-	TRBV4-1	-	TRBJ1-1	TGCGCCAGCAGTACCACAGGTGGGGCTTTCTTT	CASSTTGGAFF
-	TRBV9	TRBD1	TRBJ2-3	TGTGCCAGCACCAGGACAGGGTTAAAGGATACGCAGTATTTT	CASTRTGLKDTQYF
-	TRBV5-6	TRBD1	TRBJ1-1	TGTGCCAGCAGCTTGGGACAGGGACCCATGAACACTGAAGCTTTCTTT	CASSLGQGPMNTEAFF
-	TRBV5-1	-	TRBJ1-1	TGCGCCAGCAGCTTGGTGGACACCGTGGGGGCTTTCTTT	CASSLVDTVGAFF
-	TRBV5-1	TRBD1	TRBJ2-7	TGCGCCAGCGGTGACAGGGTCCGGCGCGAGCAGTACTTC	CASGDRVRREQYF
-	TRBV25-1	-	TRBJ1-6	TGTGCCAGCAGTGAAGTCCGTAGGAGTTCACCCCTCCACTTT	CASSEVRRSSPLHF
-	TRBV28	-	TRBJ2-1	TGTGCCAGCACTACGGGCCTCCAGCAGTTCTTC	CASTTGLQQFF
-	TRBV24-1	TRBD1	TRBJ2-7	TGTGCCACCAGTGAAGCCGGGACAGGGGCTGGGGAGCAGTACTTC	CATSEAGTGAGEQYF
-	TRBV9	TRBD2	TRBJ2-3	TGTGCCAGCAGCATCCAGACTAGCGGGAAAACAGATACGCAGTATTTT	CASSIQTSGKTDTQYF
-	TRBV5-4	-	TRBJ2-3	TGTGCCACGACACAGGGATTCACAGATACGCAGTATTTT	CATTQGFTDTQYF
-	TRBV5-1	TRBD2	TRBJ2-3	TGCGCCAGCAGCCAGGACCCGGGACTAGCGGGAAGAGATACGCAGTATTTT	CASSQDPGLAGRDTQYF
-	TRBV9	-	TRBJ2-7	TGTGCCAGCAGCGGGGTGCGGGGGCTGCACTTC	CASSGVRGLHF
-	TRBV24-1	-	TRBJ2-1	TGTGCCACCGGCGGGACTCCGAGCTCCTACAATGAGCAGTTCTTC	CATGGTPSSYNEQFF
-	TRBV11-2	-	TRBJ2-7	TGTGCCAGCAGCTTATCTGAGACCTACGAGCAGTACTTC	CASSLSETYEQYF
-	TRBV18	-	TRBJ1-1	TGTGCCAGCTCACCACCCTCTAGGGGTGAAGCTTTCTTT	CASSPPSRGEAFF
-	TRBV12-3/TRBV12-4	-	TRBJ2-3	TGTGCCAGCGGCGGGGGCCCAGATACGCAGTATTTT	CASGGGPDTQYF
once	TRBV6-5	-	TRBJ2-7	TGTGCCAGCAGGGAGGGGGGCACCTACTACGAGCAGTACTTC	CASREGGTYYEQYF
-	TRBV18	-	TRBJ1-3	TGTGCCAGCTCCGTTGAAGGGGTTTCTGGAAACACCATATATTTT	CASSVEGVSGNTIYF
-	TRBV5-1	-	TRBJ1-1	TGCGCCAGCAGCTTGGGGACAGAGGGCACTGAAGCTTTCTTT	CASSLGTEGTEAFF
once	TRBV28	TRBD2	TRBJ2-1	TGTGCCAGCAGAACCGCCGCGGGAGATGAGCAGTTCTTC	CASRTAAGDEQFF
-	TRBV7-2	-	TRBJ2-3	TGTGCCAGCAGCCCTTGGACTAGCACAGATACGCAGTATTTT	CASSPWTSTDTQYF